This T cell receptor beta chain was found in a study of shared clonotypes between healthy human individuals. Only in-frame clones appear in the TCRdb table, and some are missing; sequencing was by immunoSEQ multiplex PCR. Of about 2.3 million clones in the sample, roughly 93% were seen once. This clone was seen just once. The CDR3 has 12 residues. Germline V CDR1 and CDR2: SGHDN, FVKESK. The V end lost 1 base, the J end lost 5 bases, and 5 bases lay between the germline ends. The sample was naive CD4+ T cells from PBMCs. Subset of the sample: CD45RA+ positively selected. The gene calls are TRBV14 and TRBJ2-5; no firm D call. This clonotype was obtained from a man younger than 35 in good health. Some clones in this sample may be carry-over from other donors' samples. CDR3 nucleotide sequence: TGTGCCAGCAGCCAAGCTGGGGAGACCCAGTACTTC. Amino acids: CASSQAGETQYF.